This TCR beta chain was identified during a study of CD8 T cells in ankylosing spondylitis. Scientists made TCR beta libraries using quantitative 5'-RACE with molecular barcodes. Each CDR3 protein is one row after TCRdb ran MiXCR on the 5' RACE reads. Altogether fewer than 750,000 distinct CDR3 sequences are present, about 20% being singletons, with the ten largest covering around a fifth. Study results and limitations: Ankylosing spondylitis blood seemed to carry a telltale TCR beta motif made of under ten highly homologous variants. The clones that were linked to disease were reported to be significantly enriched in matched synovial fluid samples from ankylosing spondylitis patients. CD8+ cells made up the disease-linked clones, which were relatively rare in peripheral blood.

About this clonotype itself: Its antigen remains unknown.

The CDR3 runs to 15 residues. With V trimmed by 4 bases and J by 2 bases, 7 bases remained unmatched. Germline CDR1 reads SNHLY; CDR2 reads FYNNEI. Source material: blood, either unsorted or a sorted T cell fraction (not recorded which). This receptor was taken from a male donor with ankylosing spondylitis. The chain recombines TRBV2 with TRBJ2-7; TRBD1 aligns across 8 bases. CDR3 sequence: CASSAGTGHTYEQYF. The CDR3 DNA follows: TGTGCCAGCAGTGCGGGGACAGGTCACACCTACGAGCAGTACTTC. Supplemented by reference TRBV2 and TRBJ2-7, the full variable domain reads EPEVTQTPSHQVTQMGQEVILRCVPISNHLYFYWYRQILGQKVEFLVSFYNNEISEKSEIFDDQFSVERPDGSNFTLKIRSTKLEDSAMYFCASSAGTGHTYEQYFGPGTRLTVT.